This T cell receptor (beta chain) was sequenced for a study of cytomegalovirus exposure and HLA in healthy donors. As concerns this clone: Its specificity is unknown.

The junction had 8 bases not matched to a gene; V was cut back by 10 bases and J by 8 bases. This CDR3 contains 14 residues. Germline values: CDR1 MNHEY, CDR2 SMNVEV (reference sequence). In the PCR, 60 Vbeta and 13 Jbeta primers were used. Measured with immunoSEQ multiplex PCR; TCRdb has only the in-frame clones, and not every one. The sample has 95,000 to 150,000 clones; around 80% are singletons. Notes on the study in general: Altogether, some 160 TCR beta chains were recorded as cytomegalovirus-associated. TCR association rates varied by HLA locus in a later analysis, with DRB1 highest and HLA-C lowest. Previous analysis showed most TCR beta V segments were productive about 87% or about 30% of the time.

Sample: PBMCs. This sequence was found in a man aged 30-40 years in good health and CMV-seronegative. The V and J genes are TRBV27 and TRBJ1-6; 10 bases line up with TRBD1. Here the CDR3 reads CATTGQGTYSPLHF. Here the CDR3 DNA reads TGTGCCACCACGGGACAGGGGACCTATTCACCCCTCCACTTT.